Included here is one TCR beta chain sequence, with context. The table came from immunoSEQ multiplex PCR; TCRdb's copy has only in-frame clones and leaves some out. This table has 30,000 to 35,000 clones, approximately 89% appearing once. This sample was included in a study of T cells in tuberculosis. The clonotype originates from a donor aged 10-30 years with latent tuberculosis or without tuberculosis infection. Sequences were obtained from PBMCs.

The CDR3 here is CASSQESPTYEQYF. The CDR3 DNA sequence: TGCGCCAGCAGCCAAGAGAGCCCGACCTACGAGCAGTACTTC. The chain couples TRBV5-1 to TRBJ2-7; D call uncertain. This CDR3 region has 14 residues. The V end lost 4 bases, the J end lost 2 bases, and 13 bases lay between the germline ends. CDR1 is SGHRS, CDR2 YFSETQ, per germline.